This T cell receptor beta chain was identified during a study of regulatory T cells in long-lasting Graves disease. Study-level information: Graves' patients who were just diagnosed had used antithyroid drugs for under 3 months.

Note on this clonotype: Its specificity is not known.

Time point: newly diagnosed GD, antithyroid drugs for less than 3 months. RNA extracted from PBMCs served as the sequencing template. An endocrinology unit in Xi'an, China, supplied the patients. Investigators prepared the TCR beta libraries by applying iRepertoire HTBI primers and Arm-PCR of CDR3 regions. TCRdb re-derived calls from the multiplex PCR reads in MiXCR, one entry per CDR3 protein. The repertoire includes about 300,000 distinct CDR3 sequences, under 20% of them detected once, and less than 45% sits in the top ten. Trimming removed 8 bases from V and 4 bases from J, with 17 bases in between. Looked up from germline, CDR1 is MDHEN and CDR2 is SYDVKM. The CDR3 runs to 14 residues. The study, taken as a whole, reports: Persistent disease preferred TRBV28, TRBJ1-2 and TRBJ2-5; new disease, TRBV20-1 and TRBJ2-1.

The J gene is TRBJ2-5, the V gene TRBV28; D possibly corresponds to TRBD2 (5 bases). The input for sequencing was peripheral blood mononuclear cells (PBMCs), taken at new diagnosis, from a patient treated with antithyroid drugs. The TCR was taken from a female donor with Graves disease. CDR3 nucleotides: TGTGCCAGCTTAGTGAAACTAGGAGGAGAGACCCAGTACTTC. Its translation: CASLVKLGGETQYF.